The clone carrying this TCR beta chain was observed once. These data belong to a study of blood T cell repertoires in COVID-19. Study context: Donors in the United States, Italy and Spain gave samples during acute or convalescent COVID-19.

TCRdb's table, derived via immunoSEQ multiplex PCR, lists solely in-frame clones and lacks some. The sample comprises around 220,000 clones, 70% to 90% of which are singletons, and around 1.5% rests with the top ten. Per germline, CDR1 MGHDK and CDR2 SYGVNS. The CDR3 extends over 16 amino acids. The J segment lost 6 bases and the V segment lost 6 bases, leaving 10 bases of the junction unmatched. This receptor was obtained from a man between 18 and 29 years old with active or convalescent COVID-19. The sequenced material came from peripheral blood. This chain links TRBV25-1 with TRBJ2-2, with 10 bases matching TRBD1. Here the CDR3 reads CASRIAGTGDSGELFF. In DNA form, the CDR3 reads TGTGCCAGCAGGATCGCCGGGACAGGGGACTCCGGGGAGCTGTTTTTT. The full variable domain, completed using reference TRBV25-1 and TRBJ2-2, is EADIYQTPRYLVIGTGKKITLECSQTMGHDKMYWYQQDPGMELHLIHYSYGVNSTEKGDLSSESTVSRIRTEHFPLTLESARPSHTSQYLCASRIAGTGDSGELFFGEGSRLTVL.